This entry describes one T cell receptor (beta chain). This clonotype was counted only a few times. Its antigen remains undetermined. Base qualities are missing; no much larger clone stands one base away. The record originates from a study of human T cells and chemical hapten exposure (dated by TCRdb to about 2021). Study-wide context: For sensitization, 2% DPC in acetone was applied to a roughly 2 cm by roughly 2 cm area of upper inner arm skin. Throughout the roughly 25-week study period, patients were also given weekly therapeutic DPC doses on the scalp. Patch testing on the upper back used Finn chambers containing 0.01% DPC, with scoring done after 6 days according to International Contact Dermatitis Research Group standards. Alopecia areata with under or over 50% scalp involvement, alopecia totalis and alopecia universalis were represented in the patient cohort, which was mostly female. The libraries were sequenced as a pool, and the TCR yield per sample differed mostly because of small variations in library volumes within the pool. The study tracked peripheral blood TCR repertoire changes in vivo during primary and secondary sensitization to the hapten diphenylcyclopropenone (DPC) in alopecia patients. Blood samples were taken from patients before sensitization (week 0) and at 2, 6 and about 24 weeks after DPC sensitization. About 29 alopecia patients gave blood for TCR sequencing at one to four time points (pre-sensitization, 2, 6 and 24 weeks).

What this sample's time point label stands for: patch test 1, 2 weeks after DPC sensitization. Taken with the paper, the label for treatment or condition translates to: therapeutic diphenylcyclopropenone sensitization with weekly scalp DPC. At every patch-test visit, the blood draw took place before the patch test was put on. Patients were eligible if aged 18 to 70, diagnosed with alopecia and judged suitable for DPC therapy, and pregnant patients were excluded. Total RNA was isolated from unfractionated whole blood collected in Tempus Blood RNA tubes. CDR1 and CDR2, looked up from the germline V gene, are MDHEN and SYDVKM. The CDR3 sequence holds 14 residues, the cysteine and phenylalanine included. The CDR3 DNA has 42 bases and is translated from base 1. V is cut by 4 bases and J by 6 bases, and the space between the germline ends is 16 bases. Library generation was performed with RACE. Sequencing instrument: NextSeq 500. Library preparation attached unique molecular identifiers to individual cDNA molecules for quantitative, reproducible TCR counting. From each blood RNA sample, both TCR alpha and TCR beta chains were sequenced. Concerning the study's data processing: A median of roughly 100,000 TCRs per sample was observed, with a range of about 20,000 to 700,000. The Decombinator software suite was used to annotate the V, J and CDR3 of the TCR reads. Every sample was subsampled to the same number of TCRs (28,000) for the PS versus PT1 abundance plots. Expanded TCRs were defined as absent before sensitization and observed at least eight times at the 2-week time point. The public sequencing data were trimmed at Q25 with fastp and processed into clonotypes with MiXCR by TCRdb, which kept only in-frame beta chains. Rows matching on CDR3 protein sequence are summarized as one entry with the most common DNA and genes. In this record, the V and J calls reflect TCRdb's handling and not the investigators' own analysis. The sample records 85,000 to 100,000 distinct CDR3 sequences, roughly an eighth of which are singletons. Over 2% of the sample rests with the top ten.

Overall study results and their limits: DPC sensitization did not change how many TCRs were above 1 in 1000 frequency, and no evidence was found of alterations in global repertoire structure. A positive correlation was found between the number of PT1 expanded TCRs and patch test score, with significance reached at thresholds 8, 16 and 32 but not 4. Expanded TCRs formed significantly more large CDR3 similarity clusters than pre-sensitization or healthy control sets, consistent with antigen-driven responses. Because all patients had alopecia, a presumed autoimmune disease, the immune response of the patients might differ from that of healthy individuals. After repeated subsampling, changes were observed in the strength of the expansion versus patch-test correlation and in the threshold at which the correlation became significant.

This clonotype originated in a middle-aged woman with alopecia areata. Some clones in this sample may be carry-over from other donors' samples. Recombination linked TRBV28 to TRBJ2-7; the D gene may be TRBD1 or TRBD2, since each aligns over 5 bases. This sample comprised whole blood, obtained in connection with sensitization to the hapten diphenylcyclopropenone (DPC). The CDR3 protein: CASSSRDARAEQYF. The sequenced DNA: TGTGCCAGCAGTTCCCGGGACGCAAGGGCCGAGCAGTACTTC.